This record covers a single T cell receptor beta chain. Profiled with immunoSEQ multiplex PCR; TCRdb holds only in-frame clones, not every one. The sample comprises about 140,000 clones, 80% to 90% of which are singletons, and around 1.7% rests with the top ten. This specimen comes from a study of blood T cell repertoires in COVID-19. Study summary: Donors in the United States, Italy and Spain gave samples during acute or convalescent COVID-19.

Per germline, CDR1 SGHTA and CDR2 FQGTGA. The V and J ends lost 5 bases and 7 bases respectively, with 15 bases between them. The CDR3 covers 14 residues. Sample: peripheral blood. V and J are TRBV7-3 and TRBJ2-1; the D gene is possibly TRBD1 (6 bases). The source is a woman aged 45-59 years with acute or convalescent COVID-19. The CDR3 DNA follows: TGTGCCAGCAGCCCTACAGGGAGTATGAATGAGCAGTTCTTC. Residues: CASSPTGSMNEQFF.